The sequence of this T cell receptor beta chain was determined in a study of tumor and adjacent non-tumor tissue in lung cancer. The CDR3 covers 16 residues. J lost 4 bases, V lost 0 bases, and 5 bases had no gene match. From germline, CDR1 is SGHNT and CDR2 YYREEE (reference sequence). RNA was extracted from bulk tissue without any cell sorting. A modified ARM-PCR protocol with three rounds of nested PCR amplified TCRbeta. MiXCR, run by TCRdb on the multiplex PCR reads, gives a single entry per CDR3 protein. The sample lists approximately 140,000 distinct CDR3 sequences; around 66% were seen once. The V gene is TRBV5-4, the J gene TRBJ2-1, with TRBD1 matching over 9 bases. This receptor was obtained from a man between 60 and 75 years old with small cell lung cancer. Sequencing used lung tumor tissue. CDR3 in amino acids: CASSLGGTGLYNEQFF. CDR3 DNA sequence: TGTGCCAGCAGCTTGGGCGGGACAGGGTTATACAATGAGCAGTTCTTC.